This TCR beta chain was sequenced for a study of blood T cells in healthy people across ages. Together with a sample-barcoded 5' primer, a J-beta primer mix was included in a second PCR lasting roughly 6 to 12 cycles. TCRdb processed the 5' RACE reads anew with MiXCR; each CDR3 protein has one entry. Of hundreds of thousands of distinct CDR3 sequences listed, around 43% are singletons. Study-wide findings and caveats: Those diversity estimates obtained from one million T cells were thought to be underestimates. Relative to aged donors, long-lived donors carried more naive CD4+ cells and displayed higher diversity.

The CDR3 runs 16 residues. J lost 11 bases, V lost 4 bases, and 13 bases had no gene match. Notes on this clonotype: Its antigen is not known.

The origin of this receptor is a man between 60 and 75 years old in good health. The sample taken for sequencing was blood. The J gene is TRBJ2-5, the V gene TRBV12-3 or TRBV12-4; 13 positions agree with TRBD2. CDR3 loop: CASSSVTSGGKNEQYF. In DNA form, the CDR3 reads TGTGCCAGCAGTTCGGTGACTAGCGGGGGGAAGAATGAGCAGTACTTC.